These T cell receptor beta chains were read from a single sample in a study of blood T cell repertoires in COVID-19. Some clones are missing from TCRdb's copy, which holds only in-frame ones; the method was immunoSEQ multiplex PCR. Among about 480,000 clones listed, roughly 90% were seen once. The specimen was PBMCs or T cells enriched from blood (not recorded which). The receptor source for this set is a woman aged 35 to 49 who had recovered from COVID-19. Each CDR3 is given with its conserved first and last residue. The order of the fields is clone size, J gene, V gene, D gene, CDR3 DNA, CDR3 protein. The D gene is left open where the match is weak. Rows may omit the clone size; those that give it use once, few, many or a size class.

>-|TRBJ2-7|TRBV10-3|TRBD2
TGTGCCATCAGTGAGTCCTTAGCGGGAGGGCCGGCCGAGCAGTACTTC
CAISESLAGGPAEQYF
>-|TRBJ2-1|TRBV7-8|-
TGTGCCAGCAGCTTAGAACTAGGCGGGTCGCAGTTCTTC
CASSLELGGSQFF
>-|TRBJ1-1|TRBV10-3|-
TGTGCCATCAGTGATCTCCGACATGGGTTGAACACTGAAGCTTTCTTT
CAISDLRHGLNTEAFF
>-|TRBJ1-2|TRBV7-2|-
TGTGCCAGCAGCTCATGGACGGGAATAAGCTATGGCTACACCTTC
CASSSWTGISYGYTF
>few|TRBJ2-7|TRBV2|-
TGTGCCAGCAGTGGAGGAGGGGGCGAATACGAGCAGTACTTC
CASSGGGGEYEQYF
>-|TRBJ1-1|TRBV27|-
TGTGCCAGCAGTTTAACAGGGACGGTGACTGAAGCTTTCTTT
CASSLTGTVTEAFF
>-|TRBJ1-1|TRBV18|-
TGTGCCAGCTCACTTCGGACAGTAAACACTGAAGCTTTCTTT
CASSLRTVNTEAFF
>-|TRBJ1-3|TRBV6-5|TRBD1
TGTGCCACTAGGGGACAGGGGTTAACTGGAAACACCATATATTTT
CATRGQGLTGNTIYF
>-|TRBJ1-3|TRBV5-4|-
TGTGCCAGCAGCCAGGGGCTCTCTGGAAACACCATATATTTT
CASSQGLSGNTIYF
>-|TRBJ1-5|TRBV5-6|-
TGTGCCAGCAGCTTAATGGCAGGCGATAATAGCAATCAGCCCCAGCATTTT
CASSLMAGDNSNQPQHF
>-|TRBJ1-1|TRBV4-1|-
TGCGCCAGCAGCCTGGACATGGAGAACACTGAAGCTTTCTTT
CASSLDMENTEAFF
>-|TRBJ1-1|TRBV14|-
TGTGCCAGCAGCCACCCGGGGACTGAAGCTTTCTTT
CASSHPGTEAFF
>once|TRBJ2-7|TRBV12-3/TRBV12-4|-
TGTGCCAGCAGTACAGGGGGGGCCTACGAGCAGTACTTC
CASSTGGAYEQYF
>-|TRBJ1-2|TRBV18|-
TGTGCCAGCTCACCACCGATGGGGCGAGATTATGGCTACACCTTC
CASSPPMGRDYGYTF
>-|TRBJ1-5|TRBV19|-
TGTGCCAGTAGTATTATTACGGGGGGCGTCGATAATCAGCCCCAGCATTTT
CASSIITGGVDNQPQHF
>-|TRBJ2-1|TRBV5-6|-
TGTGCCAGCAGGATAGGGAGTTTGCAGTTCTTC
CASRIGSLQFF